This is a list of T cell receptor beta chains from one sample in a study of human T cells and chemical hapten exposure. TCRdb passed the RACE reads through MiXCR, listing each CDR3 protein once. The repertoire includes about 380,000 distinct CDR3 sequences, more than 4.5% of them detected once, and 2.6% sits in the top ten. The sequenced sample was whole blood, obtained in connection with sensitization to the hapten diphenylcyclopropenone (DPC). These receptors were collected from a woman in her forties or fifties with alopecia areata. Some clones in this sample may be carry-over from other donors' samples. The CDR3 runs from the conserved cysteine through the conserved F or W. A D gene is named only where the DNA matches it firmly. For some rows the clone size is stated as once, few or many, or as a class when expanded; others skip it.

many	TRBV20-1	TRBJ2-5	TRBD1	CSARTGGLVTQYF	TGCAGTGCTAGGACAGGGGGCTTGGTAACCCAGTACTTC
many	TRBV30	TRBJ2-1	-	CAWSVRGDEQFF	TGTGCCTGGAGTGTAAGGGGGGATGAGCAGTTCTTC
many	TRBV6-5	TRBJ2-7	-	CASSPPGTQAYEQYF	TGTGCCAGCAGTCCACCCGGGACACAAGCCTACGAGCAGTACTTC
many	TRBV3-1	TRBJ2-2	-	CASTGRGNTGELFF	TGTGCCAGCACCGGACGGGGAAACACCGGGGAGCTGTTTTTT
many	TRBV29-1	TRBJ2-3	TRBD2	CSVISGRKDTQYF	TGCAGCGTTATTAGCGGGAGAAAAGATACGCAGTATTTT
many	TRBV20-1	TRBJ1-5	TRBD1	CSARGRTGSYSNQPQHF	TGCAGTGCTAGAGGTCGGACAGGCTCTTATAGCAATCAGCCCCAGCATTTT
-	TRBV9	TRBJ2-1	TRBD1	CASSEFGTEYNEQFF	TGTGCCAGCAGCGAGTTTGGGACAGAATACAATGAGCAGTTCTTC
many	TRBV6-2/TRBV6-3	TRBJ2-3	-	CASREDSATDTQYF	TGTGCCAGCAGAGAAGACAGCGCCACAGATACGCAGTATTTT
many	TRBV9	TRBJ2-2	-	CASSSRTGGASTGELFF	TGTGCCAGCAGCTCCCGAACGGGGGGCGCGAGCACCGGGGAGCTGTTTTTT
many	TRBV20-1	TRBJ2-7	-	CSARSGLAYEQYF	TGCAGTGCTAGATCGGGACTCGCTTACGAGCAGTACTTC
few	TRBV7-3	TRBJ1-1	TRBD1	CASSWLGGKDTEAFF	TGTGCCAGCAGCTGGCTAGGGGGCAAGGACACTGAAGCTTTCTTT
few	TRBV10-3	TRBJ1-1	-	CAISESNRGRGTEAFF	TGTGCCATCAGTGAGTCGAATAGGGGACGAGGCACTGAAGCTTTCTTT
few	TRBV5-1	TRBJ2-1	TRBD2	CASSTGLAGVEQFF	TGCGCCAGCAGCACCGGACTAGCGGGAGTTGAGCAGTTCTTC
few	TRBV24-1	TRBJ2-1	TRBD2	CATSDPGLAGGPREQFF	TGTGCCACCAGTGATCCTGGACTAGCGGGAGGGCCGCGTGAGCAGTTCTTC
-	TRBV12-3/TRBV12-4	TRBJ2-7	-	CASSFGRRGSYEQYF	TGTGCCAGCAGTTTCGGGCGGAGGGGATCCTACGAGCAGTACTTC
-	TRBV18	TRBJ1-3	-	CASSPAGLSGNTIYF	TGTGCCAGCTCACCGGCGGGCCTCTCTGGAAACACCATATATTTT
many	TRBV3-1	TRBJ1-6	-	CASSPGTVTPLHF	TGTGCCAGCAGCCCAGGTACGGTGACCCCCCTCCACTTT
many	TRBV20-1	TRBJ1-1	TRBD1	CSAKTGGGTEAFF	TGCAGTGCCAAAACAGGGGGTGGCACTGAAGCTTTCTTT
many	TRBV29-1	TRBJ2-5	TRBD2	CSVEDWGGQETQYF	TGCAGCGTTGAAGATTGGGGGGGGCAAGAGACCCAGTACTTC
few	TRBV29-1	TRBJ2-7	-	CSVVQGQREQYF	TGCAGCGTTGTACAGGGTCAGCGCGAGCAGTACTTC
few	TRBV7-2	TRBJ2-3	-	CASSHMQADTQYF	TGTGCCAGCAGCCATATGCAGGCAGATACGCAGTATTTT
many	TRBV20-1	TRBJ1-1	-	CSARQGDPNTEAFF	TGCAGTGCTAGACAGGGTGACCCGAACACTGAAGCTTTCTTT
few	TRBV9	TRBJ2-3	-	CASSVYYSADTQYF	TGTGCCAGCAGCGTATACTACAGCGCAGATACGCAGTATTTT
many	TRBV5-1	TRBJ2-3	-	CASSLDGASTDTQYF	TGCGCCAGCAGCTTGGACGGCGCTAGCACAGATACGCAGTATTTT
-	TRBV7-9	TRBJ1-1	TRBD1	CASSLAQGVKAFF	TGTGCCAGCAGCTTAGCACAGGGGGTAAAAGCTTTCTTT
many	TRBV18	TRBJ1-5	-	CASSPTGPNQPQHF	TGTGCCAGCTCACCTACAGGGCCCAATCAGCCCCAGCATTTT
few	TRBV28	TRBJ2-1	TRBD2	CASSSPSGSSYNEQFF	TGTGCCAGCAGTTCCCCTAGCGGGAGCTCCTACAATGAGCAGTTCTTC
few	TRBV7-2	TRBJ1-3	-	CASSLDGRSGNTIYF	TGTGCCAGCAGCTTAGACGGTCGCTCTGGAAACACCATATATTTT
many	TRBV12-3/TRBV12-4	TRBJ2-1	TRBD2	CASSPQRGGGVDEQFF	TGTGCCAGCAGTCCACAACGGGGGGGCGGGGTCGATGAGCAGTTCTTC
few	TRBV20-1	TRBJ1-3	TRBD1	CSAYPPGRGTGNTIYF	TGCAGTGCTTACCCTCCGGGCAGGGGGACTGGAAACACCATATATTTT
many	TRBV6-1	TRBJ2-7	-	CASTPALSYEQYF	TGTGCCAGCACCCCGGCCCTCTCCTACGAGCAGTACTTC
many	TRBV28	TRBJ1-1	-	CASRLSDRLNTEAFF	TGTGCCAGCAGGTTATCGGACAGATTGAACACTGAAGCTTTCTTT
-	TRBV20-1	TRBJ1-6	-	CSARIQSSYNSPLHF	TGCAGTGCTAGGATCCAAAGCTCCTATAATTCACCCCTCCACTTT
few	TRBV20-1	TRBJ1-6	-	CSARTGPSRDSPLHF	TGCAGTGCTAGAACCGGGCCCTCACGGGATTCACCCCTCCACTTT
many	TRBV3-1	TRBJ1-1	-	CASSRVNTEAFF	TGTGCCAGCAGCCGGGTTAACACTGAAGCTTTCTTT
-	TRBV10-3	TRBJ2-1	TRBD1	CAISGGTGVYNEQFF	TGTGCCATCAGTGGGGGGACAGGGGTCTACAATGAGCAGTTCTTC
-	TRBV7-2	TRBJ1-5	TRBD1	CASSFDRGQNQPQHF	TGTGCCAGCAGCTTCGACAGGGGGCAAAATCAGCCCCAGCATTTT
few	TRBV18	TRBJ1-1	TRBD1	CASSPLPDRGAMNTEAFF	TGTGCCAGCTCACCACTCCCGGACAGGGGGGCCATGAACACTGAAGCTTTCTTT
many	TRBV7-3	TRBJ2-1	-	CASSLQQISYNEQFF	TGTGCCAGCAGCTTACAACAGATATCCTACAATGAGCAGTTCTTC
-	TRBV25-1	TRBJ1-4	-	CASSDSGLINEKLFF	TGTGCCAGCAGTGACTCGGGTTTAATTAATGAAAAACTGTTTTTT
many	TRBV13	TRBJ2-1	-	CASSLRGRASYNEQFF	TGTGCCAGCAGCCTAAGGGGGAGGGCCTCCTACAATGAGCAGTTCTTC
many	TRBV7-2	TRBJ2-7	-	CASSLRGASSDEQYF	TGTGCCAGCAGCTTAAGGGGGGCGTCCTCAGACGAGCAGTACTTC
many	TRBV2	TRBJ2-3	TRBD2	CASSEGGKRTDTQYF	TGTGCCAGCAGTGAGGGAGGGAAACGCACAGATACGCAGTATTTT
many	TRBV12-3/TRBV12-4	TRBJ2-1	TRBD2	CASSSLAGAVNEQFF	TGTGCCAGCAGTTCACTAGCGGGAGCGGTCAATGAGCAGTTCTTC
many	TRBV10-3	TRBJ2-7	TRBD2	CAISESASGPYEQYF	TGTGCCATCAGTGAGTCAGCTAGCGGCCCCTACGAGCAGTACTTC
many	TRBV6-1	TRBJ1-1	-	CASSIHTFMNTEAFF	TGTGCCAGCAGTATCCACACGTTCATGAACACTGAAGCTTTCTTT
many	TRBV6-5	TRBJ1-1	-	CASSSLRGAFF	TGTGCCAGCAGTTCACTTCGGGGTGCTTTCTTT